This is a list of T cell receptor beta chains from one sample in a study of blood T cell repertoires in COVID-19. The data were produced by immunoSEQ multiplex PCR, yet TCRdb's version contains in-frame clones alone and is incomplete. In the table there are nearly 400,000 clones, roughly 86% of which are singletons. The material sequenced was PBMCs or T cells enriched from blood (not recorded which). These TCRs come from a woman in her thirties who had recovered from COVID-19. The CDR3 runs from the conserved cysteine through the conserved F or W. Fields, in order: D gene, J gene, clone size, V gene, CDR3 DNA, CDR3 protein. D genes are given only for firm matches. Only part of the rows carry a size: once, few, many, or a class if the clone is expanded.

D gene: NA
J gene: TRBJ1-2
clone size: NA
V gene: TRBV30
CDR3 DNA: TGTGCCTGGAGTAGCTGGAACCCAGTAAGGCTACTATCTGCTTATGGCTACACCTTC
CDR3 protein: CAWSSWNPVRLLSAYGYTF

D gene: TRBD2
J gene: TRBJ2-7
clone size: NA
V gene: TRBV14
CDR3 DNA: TGTGCCAGCAGCCGGGGGGCTAGCGGGAGTATCTACGAGCAGTACTTC
CDR3 protein: CASSRGASGSIYEQYF

D gene: TRBD1
J gene: TRBJ1-6
clone size: NA
V gene: TRBV10-2
CDR3 DNA: TGCGCCAGCAGTGCGACCGGGACAGCGAGCTCCTATAATTCACCCCTCCACTTT
CDR3 protein: CASSATGTASSYNSPLHF

D gene: NA
J gene: TRBJ1-1
clone size: NA
V gene: TRBV19
CDR3 DNA: TGTGCCAGTAGTATAGTCAGAAGGAACACTGAAGCTTTCTTT
CDR3 protein: CASSIVRRNTEAFF

D gene: NA
J gene: TRBJ1-1
clone size: NA
V gene: TRBV7-2
CDR3 DNA: TGTGCCAGCAGCTTAGGGTCCCCAGGGTACACTGAAGCTTTCTTT
CDR3 protein: CASSLGSPGYTEAFF

D gene: NA
J gene: TRBJ1-5
clone size: once
V gene: TRBV5-4
CDR3 DNA: TGTGCCAGCAGCCGTGGGGCGGAAAGGGATCAGCCCCAGCATTTT
CDR3 protein: CASSRGAERDQPQHF

D gene: TRBD1
J gene: TRBJ1-5
clone size: NA
V gene: TRBV6-6
CDR3 DNA: TGTGCCAGCAGTCCCCGGGGGACAGGGGGACCAAGAAATCAGCCCCAGCATTTT
CDR3 protein: CASSPRGTGGPRNQPQHF

D gene: NA
J gene: TRBJ1-1
clone size: NA
V gene: TRBV4-3
CDR3 DNA: TGCGCCAGCAGCCAAGATTTAGACACTGAAGCTTTCTTT
CDR3 protein: CASSQDLDTEAFF

D gene: NA
J gene: TRBJ2-7
clone size: NA
V gene: TRBV6-5
CDR3 DNA: TGTGCCAGCAGTTCCCCGTTTAGGGGATACGAGCAGTACTTC
CDR3 protein: CASSSPFRGYEQYF

D gene: NA
J gene: TRBJ1-5
clone size: NA
V gene: TRBV3-1/TRBV3-2
CDR3 DNA: TGTGCCAGCAGCCAAGATGGAGGGTGGGGTCAGCCCCAGCATTTT
CDR3 protein: CASSQDGGWGQPQHF

D gene: NA
J gene: TRBJ1-6
clone size: NA
V gene: TRBV18
CDR3 DNA: TGTGCCAGCTCACCGCGGACAGAGTATAATTCACCCCTCCACTTT
CDR3 protein: CASSPRTEYNSPLHF

D gene: NA
J gene: TRBJ2-1
clone size: NA
V gene: TRBV6-2/TRBV6-3
CDR3 DNA: TGTGCCAGCAGTTACGCCCGTTTACGGTCCTCTCCCTCCTACAATGAGCAGTTCTTC
CDR3 protein: CASSYARLRSSPSYNEQFF

D gene: TRBD1
J gene: TRBJ1-4
clone size: NA
V gene: TRBV28
CDR3 DNA: TGTGCCAGCACCGCCCTAGCAGGGGGCGGTGAAAAACTGTTTTTT
CDR3 protein: CASTALAGGGEKLFF

D gene: NA
J gene: TRBJ1-2
clone size: NA
V gene: TRBV9
CDR3 DNA: TGTGCCAGCATGCGGCAGGGTGACTATGGCTACACCTTC
CDR3 protein: CASMRQGDYGYTF

D gene: TRBD1
J gene: TRBJ1-5
clone size: NA
V gene: TRBV28
CDR3 DNA: TGTGCCAGCAGTTTTGCGGGACAGGGAGGTCAGCCCCAGCATTTT
CDR3 protein: CASSFAGQGGQPQHF

D gene: NA
J gene: TRBJ1-5
clone size: NA
V gene: TRBV6-5
CDR3 DNA: TGTGCCAGCAGAAAAGACAGCGGGCGCAATCAGCCCCAGCATTTT
CDR3 protein: CASRKDSGRNQPQHF

D gene: TRBD1
J gene: TRBJ1-1
clone size: few
V gene: TRBV30
CDR3 DNA: TGTGCCTGGAGGATTCACGGGACAGGTCCCACTGAAGCTTTCTTT
CDR3 protein: CAWRIHGTGPTEAFF

D gene: NA
J gene: TRBJ2-5
clone size: NA
V gene: TRBV5-6
CDR3 DNA: TGTGCCAGCAGCTTGTGGGCAGGCAGCCACGGATCGGCCCAGTACTTC
CDR3 protein: CASSLWAGSHGSAQYF

D gene: NA
J gene: TRBJ2-3
clone size: NA
V gene: TRBV2
CDR3 DNA: TGTGCCAGCAGGGTCGGAGATACGCAGTATTTT
CDR3 protein: CASRVGDTQYF

D gene: TRBD1
J gene: TRBJ1-5
clone size: NA
V gene: TRBV5-8
CDR3 DNA: TGTGCCAGCAGCAAGGGGGCGTTGAGCAATCAGCCCCAGCATTTT
CDR3 protein: CASSKGALSNQPQHF

D gene: NA
J gene: TRBJ2-3
clone size: NA
V gene: TRBV6-5
CDR3 DNA: TGTGCCAGCAGTCGTCCAGGCACAGATACGCAGTATTTT
CDR3 protein: CASSRPGTDTQYF

D gene: NA
J gene: TRBJ1-5
clone size: NA
V gene: TRBV7-8
CDR3 DNA: TGTGCCAGCAGCTTATCACAGGGCGCGATTCAGCCCCAGCATTTT
CDR3 protein: CASSLSQGAIQPQHF

D gene: TRBD1
J gene: TRBJ1-1
clone size: NA
V gene: TRBV7-8
CDR3 DNA: TGTGCCAGCAGCTACCGTCCTACAGGGGGCGGCACTGAAGCTTTCTTT
CDR3 protein: CASSYRPTGGGTEAFF

D gene: TRBD1
J gene: TRBJ1-2
clone size: NA
V gene: TRBV12-3/TRBV12-4
CDR3 DNA: TGTGCCAGCAGTGCGGACAGGGGCAGCGGCTACACCTTC
CDR3 protein: CASSADRGSGYTF

D gene: TRBD1
J gene: TRBJ1-3
clone size: NA
V gene: TRBV2
CDR3 DNA: TGTGCCAGCAGACTCGTGGGACAGGGGACTCTCTCTGGAAACACCATATATTTT
CDR3 protein: CASRLVGQGTLSGNTIYF

D gene: NA
J gene: TRBJ2-7
clone size: few
V gene: TRBV6-5
CDR3 DNA: TGTGCCAGCCAGCGGGTGGTGGGGTACGAGCAGTACTTC
CDR3 protein: CASQRVVGYEQYF

D gene: TRBD2
J gene: TRBJ2-7
clone size: once
V gene: TRBV27
CDR3 DNA: TGTGCCAGCAGTTTACTGGGGGGGACCTACGAGCAGTACTTC
CDR3 protein: CASSLLGGTYEQYF

D gene: TRBD2
J gene: TRBJ2-1
clone size: NA
V gene: TRBV9
CDR3 DNA: TGTGCCAGCAGCGTAGCGGTTGGGTTAGCGGGAGAATCCGAGCAGTTCTTC
CDR3 protein: CASSVAVGLAGESEQFF

D gene: TRBD1
J gene: TRBJ2-1
clone size: NA
V gene: TRBV4-2
CDR3 DNA: TGTGCCAGCAGCCTGGGACAGGGGGGTTACAATGAGCAGTTCTTC
CDR3 protein: CASSLGQGGYNEQFF

D gene: NA
J gene: TRBJ1-3
clone size: once
V gene: TRBV5-1
CDR3 DNA: TGCGCCAGCAGAAGGTCGGGTAGGGCGGGACTTTCTGGAAACACCATATATTTT
CDR3 protein: CASRRSGRAGLSGNTIYF

D gene: NA
J gene: TRBJ2-7
clone size: few
V gene: TRBV5-6
CDR3 DNA: TGTGCCAGCAGCTTGTTCGGGGAAATCAGCGAGCAGTACTTC
CDR3 protein: CASSLFGEISEQYF

D gene: NA
J gene: TRBJ1-1
clone size: NA
V gene: TRBV25-1
CDR3 DNA: TGTGCCAGCAGAGGAGAGGGAGAGACTGAAGCTTTCTTT
CDR3 protein: CASRGEGETEAFF

D gene: NA
J gene: TRBJ1-5
clone size: NA
V gene: TRBV2
CDR3 DNA: TGTGCCAGCAATCTGGGGCAGGGAGGGAGGATAGGCAATCAGCCCCAGCATTTT
CDR3 protein: CASNLGQGGRIGNQPQHF

D gene: NA
J gene: TRBJ1-5
clone size: NA
V gene: TRBV5-1
CDR3 DNA: TGCGCCAGCACCTACCCTCGTAATAATAGCAATCAGCCCCAGCATTTT
CDR3 protein: CASTYPRNNSNQPQHF

D gene: NA
J gene: TRBJ2-7
clone size: NA
V gene: TRBV3-1/TRBV3-2
CDR3 DNA: TGTGCCAGCAGAAACAGAACTAGGGATTCCTACGAGCAGTACTTC
CDR3 protein: CASRNRTRDSYEQYF

D gene: TRBD2
J gene: TRBJ2-3
clone size: NA
V gene: TRBV10-1
CDR3 DNA: TGCGCCAGCAGCCTAGCGGGAGGGCCGACAGATACGCAGTATTTT
CDR3 protein: CASSLAGGPTDTQYF

D gene: NA
J gene: TRBJ1-1
clone size: NA
V gene: TRBV6-5
CDR3 DNA: TGTGCCAGCAGCCCCAGGCAAGTCGCTGAAGCTTTCTTT
CDR3 protein: CASSPRQVAEAFF

D gene: NA
J gene: TRBJ2-1
clone size: NA
V gene: TRBV28
CDR3 DNA: TGTGCCAGCAGTTTATCCAGGCAGCCCCCCTACAATGAGCAGTTCTTC
CDR3 protein: CASSLSRQPPYNEQFF

D gene: NA
J gene: TRBJ1-1
clone size: NA
V gene: TRBV5-1
CDR3 DNA: TGCGCCAGCAGCTTAGCAGGGCCCGCTGAAGCTTTCTTT
CDR3 protein: CASSLAGPAEAFF

D gene: TRBD1
J gene: TRBJ1-4
clone size: NA
V gene: TRBV7-9
CDR3 DNA: TGTGCCAGCAGACGAAACAGGGGTACTAATGAAAAACTGTTTTTT
CDR3 protein: CASRRNRGTNEKLFF